This is a list of T cell receptor beta chains from one sample in a study of tumor-infiltrating lymphocytes in primary liver carcinoma. TCRdb recomputed calls from the multiplex PCR reads with MiXCR, one row per CDR3 protein. The sample shows about 96,000 distinct CDR3 sequences, approximately 72% of them seen only once. The sequencing input was tumor-adjacent normal liver tissue. These receptors were obtained from a man aged 35 to 55 with primary liver carcinoma and hepatitis B virus infection. Each CDR3 is given with its conserved first and last residue. Fields, in order: J gene, clone size, V gene, D gene, CDR3 DNA, CDR3 protein. D genes are given only for firm matches. Clone size, where shown, is once, few, many, or a class for clones that have expanded.

>TRBJ2-7|NA|TRBV11-2|TRBD1
TGTGCCAGCAGCTTCTGTGGTAACAGGGGAAAGTACGAGCAGCACTTC
CASSFCGNRGKYEQHF
>TRBJ1-1|NA|TRBV6-1|NA
TGTGCCAGCGGTCTACAGGTGGCGAGAACTGAAGCTTTCTTT
CASGLQVARTEAFF
>TRBJ2-3|NA|TRBV7-8|TRBD2
TGTGTCAGCAGCTTAGCCCAAGCGGGAGGGCCACGTGATACGCAGTACTTT
CVSSLAQAGGPRDTQYF
>TRBJ1-1|NA|TRBV10-3|NA
TGTGCCATCAGCGGGATGGGGCTTACTGAAGCTTTCTTT
CAISGMGLTEAFF
>TRBJ1-4|NA|TRBV20-1|NA
TGCAGTGCGGCCACCGGGGCCCGCGAAAAACTGTTTTTT
CSAATGAREKLFF
>TRBJ2-7|NA|TRBV11-2|NA
TGTGCCAGCAGCCCGACGGACAGCTATTACGAGCAGTACTTC
CASSPTDSYYEQYF
>TRBJ2-5|NA|TRBV27|TRBD2
TGTGTCAACAGTTCCCTTAAAACCCGACTAGCGGGAACCAGAGAGACCCAGTACTTC
CVNSSLKTRLAGTRETQYF
>TRBJ1-2|NA|TRBV6-2/TRBV6-3|TRBD1
TGTGCCACGCGGCTCTCACAGTCAGGGGGAAACTATGGCTACATCTTC
CATRLSQSGGNYGYIF
>TRBJ2-3|few|TRBV28|NA
TGTGCCAGCAGTTCTAGGCTAGAAGGCGGCACAGATACGCAGTATTTT
CASSSRLEGGTDTQYF
>TRBJ2-1|many|TRBV6-9|NA
TGTGCCAGCAGTTATTTGTGGCAGGGAAATTTTAATGAGCAGTTCTTC
CASSYLWQGNFNEQFF
>TRBJ2-5|NA|TRBV6-2/TRBV6-3|TRBD2
TGTGCCAGCAGTTCAAGTAGCGGGAGGTTGGGAGAGACCCAGTACTTC
CASSSSSGRLGETQYF
>TRBJ2-5|NA|TRBV6-1|NA
TGTGCCACCAGTGAAGCGCCCGGCAGGGGCATCCAAGAGACCCAGTACTTC
CATSEAPGRGIQETQYF
>TRBJ2-2|many|TRBV10-3|NA
TGTGCCATCAGCCCGACGGAGGGCGGGGAGCTGTTTTTT
CAISPTEGGELFF
>TRBJ2-7|NA|TRBV6-1|NA
TGTGCCAGCAGTGAGGAGTATCTACGAAGGCAATACTTC
CASSEEYLRRQYF